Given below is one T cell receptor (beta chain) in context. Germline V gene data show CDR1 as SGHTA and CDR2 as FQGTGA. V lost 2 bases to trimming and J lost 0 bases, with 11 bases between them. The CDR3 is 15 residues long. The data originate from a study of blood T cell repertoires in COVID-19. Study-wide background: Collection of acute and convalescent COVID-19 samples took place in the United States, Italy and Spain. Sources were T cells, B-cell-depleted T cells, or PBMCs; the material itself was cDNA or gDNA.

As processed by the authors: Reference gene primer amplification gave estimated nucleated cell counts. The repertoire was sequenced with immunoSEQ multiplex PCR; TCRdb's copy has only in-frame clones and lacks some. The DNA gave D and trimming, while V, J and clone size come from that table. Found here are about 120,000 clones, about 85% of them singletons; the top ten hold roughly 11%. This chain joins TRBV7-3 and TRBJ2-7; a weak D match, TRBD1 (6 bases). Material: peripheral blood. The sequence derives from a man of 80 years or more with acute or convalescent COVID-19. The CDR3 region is CASSLEPGDSYEQYF. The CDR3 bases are TGTGCCAGCAGCTTAGAGCCAGGGGACTCCTACGAGCAGTACTTC.